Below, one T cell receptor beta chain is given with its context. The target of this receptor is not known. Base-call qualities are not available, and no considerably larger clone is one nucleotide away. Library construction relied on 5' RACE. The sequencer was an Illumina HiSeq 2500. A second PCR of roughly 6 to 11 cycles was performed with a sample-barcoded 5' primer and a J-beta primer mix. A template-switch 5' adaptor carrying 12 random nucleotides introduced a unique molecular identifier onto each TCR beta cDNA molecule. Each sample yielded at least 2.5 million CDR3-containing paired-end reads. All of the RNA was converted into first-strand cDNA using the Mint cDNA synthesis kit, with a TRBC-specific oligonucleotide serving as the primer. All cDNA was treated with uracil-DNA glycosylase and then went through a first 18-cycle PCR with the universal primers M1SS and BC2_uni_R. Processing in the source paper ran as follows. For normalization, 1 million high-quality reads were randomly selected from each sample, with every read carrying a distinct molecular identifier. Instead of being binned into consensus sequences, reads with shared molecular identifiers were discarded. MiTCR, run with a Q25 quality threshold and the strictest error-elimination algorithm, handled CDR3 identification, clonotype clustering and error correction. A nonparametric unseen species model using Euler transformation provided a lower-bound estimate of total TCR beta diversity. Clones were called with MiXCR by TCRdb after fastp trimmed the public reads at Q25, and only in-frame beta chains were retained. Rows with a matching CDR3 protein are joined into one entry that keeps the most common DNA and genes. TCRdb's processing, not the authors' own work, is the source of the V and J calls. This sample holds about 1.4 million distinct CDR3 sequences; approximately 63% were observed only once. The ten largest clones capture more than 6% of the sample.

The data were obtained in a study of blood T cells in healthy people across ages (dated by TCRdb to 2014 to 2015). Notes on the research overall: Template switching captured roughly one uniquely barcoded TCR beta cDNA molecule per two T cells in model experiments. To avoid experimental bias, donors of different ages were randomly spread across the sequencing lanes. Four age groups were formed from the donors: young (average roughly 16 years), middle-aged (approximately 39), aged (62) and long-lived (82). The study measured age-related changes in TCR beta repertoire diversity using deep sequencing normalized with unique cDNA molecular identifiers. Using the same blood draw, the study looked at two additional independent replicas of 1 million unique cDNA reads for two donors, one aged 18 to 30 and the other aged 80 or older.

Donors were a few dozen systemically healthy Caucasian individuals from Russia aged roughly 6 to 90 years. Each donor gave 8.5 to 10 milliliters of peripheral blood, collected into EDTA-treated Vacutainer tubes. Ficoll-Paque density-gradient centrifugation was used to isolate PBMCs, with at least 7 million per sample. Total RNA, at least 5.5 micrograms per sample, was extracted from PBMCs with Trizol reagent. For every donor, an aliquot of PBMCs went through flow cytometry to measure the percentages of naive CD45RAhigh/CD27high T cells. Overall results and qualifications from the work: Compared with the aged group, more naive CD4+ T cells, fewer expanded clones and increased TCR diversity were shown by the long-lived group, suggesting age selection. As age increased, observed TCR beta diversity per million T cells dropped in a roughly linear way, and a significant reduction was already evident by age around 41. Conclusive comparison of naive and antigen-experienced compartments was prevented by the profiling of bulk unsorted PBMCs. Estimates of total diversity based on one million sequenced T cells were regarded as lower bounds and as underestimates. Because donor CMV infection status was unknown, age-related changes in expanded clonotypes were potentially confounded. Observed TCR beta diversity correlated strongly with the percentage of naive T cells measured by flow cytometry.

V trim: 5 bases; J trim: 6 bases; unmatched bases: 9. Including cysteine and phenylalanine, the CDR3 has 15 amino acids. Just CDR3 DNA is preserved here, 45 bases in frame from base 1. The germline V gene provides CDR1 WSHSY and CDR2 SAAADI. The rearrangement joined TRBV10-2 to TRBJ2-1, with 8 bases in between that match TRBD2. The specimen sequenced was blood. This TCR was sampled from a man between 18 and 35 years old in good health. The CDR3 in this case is CASSRREGLGNEQFF. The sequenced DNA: TGCGCCAGCAGTAGACGGGAGGGCCTCGGCAATGAGCAGTTCTTC.